Shown below are 7 T cell receptor beta chains from a single sample sequenced in a study of CD8 T cells in Susac syndrome. RNA amounts of about 0.5 to 1 ug underwent reverse transcription with random hexamers. TCRdb passed the immunoSEQ multiplex PCR reads through MiXCR, listing each CDR3 protein once. The table has 75,000 to 95,000 distinct CDR3 sequences, roughly nine tenths seen once. Sequencing was done on a sample of CD8+ T cells from PBMCs. The source of these receptors is a human donor with multiple sclerosis.

The chain employs TRBV2 and TRBJ2-7; D might be TRBD1 (6 bases). This CDR3 is built from 13 residues. The germline V gene has CDR1 SNHLY and CDR2 FYNNEI. The V gene lost 4 bases and the J gene lost 2 bases, with 9 bases spanning the gap. The CDR3 here is CASSVGQTYEQYF. Here the CDR3 DNA reads TGTGCCAGCAGTGTGGGACAAACCTACGAGCAGTACTTC.

The sample holds one count of this clonotype. The chain carries TRBV12-3 or TRBV12-4 and TRBJ2-2, with 11 bases lining up with TRBD1. The CDR3 runs to 16 residues. The J segment lost 4 bases and the V segment lost 4 bases, leaving 5 bases of the junction unmatched. The CDR3 DNA reads TGTGCCAGCAGTTCTTCCGGGACAGGGGGCACCGGGGAGCTGTTTTTT. It codes for CASSSSGTGGTGELFF.

The J gene is TRBJ2-1, the V gene TRBV5-1; D unresolved. This CDR3 contains 14 residues. V lost 0 bases and J lost 4, with 8 bases in between. CDR1 and CDR2 from the germline V gene are SGHRS and YFSETQ. The CDR3 DNA sequence: TGCGCCAGCAGCTTGGTGAACCATTACAATGAGCAGTTCTTC. Translation gives CASSLVNHYNEQFF.

The chain employs TRBV24-1 and TRBJ2-1; 12 bases line up with TRBD2. Germline V gene sequence: CDR1 KGHDR, CDR2 SFDVKD. The CDR3 is 16 amino acids. V lost 4 bases and J lost 8; bases outside the gene matches: 8. Written as DNA, the CDR3 is TGTGCCACCAGTGACCCTTCTAGCGGGAGGGGCGATGAGCAGTTCTTC. Protein: CATSDPSSGRGDEQFF.

This CDR3 is CASAGYGYEQYF. CDR3 nucleotides: TGTGCCAGTGCAGGGTATGGCTACGAGCAGTACTTC. The gene calls are TRBV28 and TRBJ2-7; weak D call: TRBD1 (5 bases). The CDR3 contains 12 residues. CDR1 and CDR2 (germline): MDHEN, SYDVKM. The V end was cut by 9 bases, the J end by 3 bases, with 12 bases between.

This clonotype was seen only a few times. The chain links TRBV4-3 to TRBJ2-6; tentatively, D is TRBD2 (6 bases). The CDR3 has 16 residues. The germline V and J ends were trimmed by 4 bases and 4 bases, with 14 bases remaining between them. Germline V gene sequence: CDR1 LGHNA, CDR2 YSLEER. The CDR3 loop reads CASSPDGGTGANVLTF. The CDR3 DNA is TGCGCCAGCAGCCCGGACGGGGGTACCGGGGCCAACGTCCTGACTTTC.

The chain joins TRBV14 to TRBJ2-3, with TRBD1 matching 8 bases. The CDR3 covers 16 residues. Germline trimming cut 0 bases from V and 1 base from J; bases unmatched to any gene: 3. Per germline, CDR1 SGHDN and CDR2 FVKESK. The DNA for the CDR3 is TGTGCCAGCAGCCAAGAAGGGACAGGTGGCACAGATACGCAGTATTTT. Its translation: CASSQEGTGGTDTQYF.